This T cell receptor (beta chain) was sequenced during a study of shared clonotypes between healthy human individuals. Study-level background: Researchers assigned three CD4 naive, three CD4 memory, two CD8 naive and one CD8 memory plate to each donor. Study-level points and caveats: The rarefaction results pointed to incomplete sorted-subset sequencing despite large depth.

Produced via immunoSEQ multiplex PCR; TCRdb's table is partial and in-frame only. The data contain 1 million to 1.2 million clones, roughly 80% of them singletons. A word on this clone: What it recognizes is unknown.

The source of this sequence is a man between 18 and 29 years old in good health. Some clones in this sample may be carry-over from other donors' samples. Sequenced: memory CD4+ T cells from PBMCs. Subset defined: CD45RA-negative fraction.

The CDR3, as DNA: TGTGCCAGCAGACTAACAGGGGACGGAAACACCATATATTTT. Translated, it gives CASRLTGDGNTIYF. V is TRBV6-6 and J is TRBJ1-3; 7 bases are a match to TRBD1. Trimming took 6 bases from V and 4 from J; bases not matched to a gene: 6. This CDR3 region has 14 residues. CDR1 and CDR2 from the germline V gene are MNHNY and SVGAGI (reference sequence).